What follows are 30 T cell receptor beta chains derived from one specimen sequenced in a study of blood T cell repertoires in COVID-19 (dated by TCRdb to the early 2020s). Receptor libraries were prepared by the immunoSEQ multiplex PCR assay. This is the immuneACCESS table as TCRdb keeps it, with only in-frame sequences that have V and J called. A part of the clones is gone; compared with another copy, unresolved V genes explain less than half, and the rest is unexplained. The sample contains 50,000 to 70,000 clones, roughly 76% of them found a single time. The ten most abundant clones make up around 21% of the sample. Sequencing was performed on peripheral blood. These TCRs come from a man aged 50 to 60 with active or convalescent COVID-19.

The rearrangement joins TRBV25-1 to TRBJ2-2; the match to TRBD1 covers 9 bases. V lost 6 bases to trimming and J lost 6 bases; unmatched junction nucleotides: 14. Germline values: CDR1 MGHDK, CDR2 SYGVNS. This CDR3 comprises 17 residues. CDR3 nucleotides: TGTGCCAGCAGAGCGTCCCCGGGACAGGGAGCCGCCGGGGAGCTGTTTTTT. Its protein product is CASRASPGQGAAGELFF.

This chain joins TRBV5-1 and TRBJ1-5; 9 bases line up with TRBD1. Trimming took 3 bases from V and 6 from J; bases not matched to a gene: 7. The CDR3 consists of 15 residues. CDR1 SGHRS and CDR2 YFSETQ come from the germline V gene. The CDR3 loop reads CASSSGTGFGQPQHF. The CDR3 DNA is TGCGCCAGCAGCTCGGGGACAGGGTTCGGTCAGCCCCAGCATTTT.

The V and J genes are TRBV4-2 and TRBJ1-3; 7 bases line up with TRBD1. CDR3 size: 16 residues. V shed 4 bases and J 0 bases; nucleotides not matched to a gene: 6. Germline V gives CDR1 LGHNA, CDR2 YNFKEQ. The CDR3 coding sequence is TGTGCCAGCAGCCCTCCCAGGGGGATCTCTGGAAACACCATATATTTT. Translation: CASSPPRGISGNTIYF.

This clone was observed a few times. V usage is TRBV1 and J usage is TRBJ2-2; the table's D call, TRBD2, has no DNA check behind it. TRBV1 is tagged as a pseudogene. This CDR3 comprises 18 residues. The CDR3 is CTSSHPRLAGVFTGELFF. The CDR3 region has the DNA TGCACCAGCAGCCATCCCAGGCTAGCGGGAGTGTTTACCGGGGAGCTGTTTTTT.

V is TRBV28 and J is TRBJ1-1, with D possibly TRBD1 on 6 matching bases. Germline V gene lookup returns CDR1 MDHEN and CDR2 SYDVKM. Between the trimmed V and J ends, which lost 7 bases and 7 bases, there was a span of 16 bases. CDR3 length: 13 amino acids. The CDR3 here is CASNPVGTREAFF. The CDR3 DNA follows: TGTGCCAGCAACCCGGTTGGGACACGTGAAGCTTTCTTT.

V gene TRBV11-3 combines with J gene TRBJ2-1; 11 bases line up with TRBD1. V shed 5 bases and J 7 bases; nucleotides not matched to a gene: 13. Germline V gene sequence: CDR1 SGHNT, CDR2 YENEEA. The CDR3 has 17 residues. CDR3 loop: CASSGGDRGVGHNEQFF. The CDR3 DNA is TGTGCCAGCAGCGGAGGGGACAGGGGGGTGGGACATAATGAGCAGTTCTTC.

V gene TRBV7-8 combines with J gene TRBJ2-2, with D possibly being TRBD1 (5 bases). This CDR3 region has 14 residues. V shed 1 base and J shed 4 bases, with 7 bases lying between them. Germline values: CDR1 SGHVS, CDR2 FQNEAQ. The CDR3 sequence: CASSLDRFTGELFF. The CDR3 DNA follows: TGTGCCAGCAGCTTAGACAGGTTCACCGGGGAGCTGTTTTTT. The variable domain in full, completed from reference TRBV7-8 and TRBJ2-2, reads GAGVSQSPRYKVAKRGQDVALRCDPISGHVSLFWYQQALGQGPEFLTYFQNEAQLDKSGLPSDRFFAERPEGSVSTLKIQRTQQEDSAVYLCASSLDRFTGELFFGEGSRLTVL.

This clone showed up just a few times. This sequence joins TRBV12-3 or TRBV12-4 and TRBJ2-7; no clear D gene. CDR3 length: 13 amino acids. V lost 0 bases and J lost 2, with 5 bases in between. The CDR3 loop is CASSLASPYEQYF. The CDR3 coding sequence is TGTGCCAGCAGTTTAGCCAGTCCCTACGAGCAGTACTTC.

The rearrangement joins TRBV18 to TRBJ2-1, with a weak D call TRBD2 (5 bases). The length of the CDR3 is 16 residues. V lost 3 bases to trimming and J lost 3 bases, with 15 bases between them. Germline V gene lookup returns CDR1 KGHSH and CDR2 LQKENI. CDR3 amino acids: CASSPSADSIYNEQFF. In DNA, the CDR3 is TGTGCCAGCTCACCGTCCGCGGACTCCATCTACAATGAGCAGTTCTTC.

The chain links TRBV7-2 to TRBJ2-7; 9 nucleotides align to TRBD1. This CDR3 has 13 amino acids. Germline lookup yields CDR1 SGHTA and CDR2 FQGNSA. V was clipped by 6 bases and J by 6 bases; unmatched bases: 6. The CDR3 is CASRGQGLREQYF. CDR3 bases: TGTGCCAGCAGGGGACAGGGATTGCGCGAGCAGTACTTC.

This chain uses TRBV19 with TRBJ1-6, with 8 bases lining up with TRBD1. Germline CDR1 and CDR2: LNHDA and SQIVND (reference sequence). The CDR3 contains 13 residues. Trimming cost V 6 bases and J 8 bases; bases outside gene matches: 3. CDR3 region: CASRTGEYSPLHF. The CDR3, as DNA: TGTGCCAGTAGGACAGGGGAATATTCACCCCTCCACTTT.

This clone has more than one count but fewer than ten. V is TRBV4-1 and J is TRBJ1-4; 9 bases align to TRBD1. Per germline, CDR1 MGHRA and CDR2 YSYEKL. The CDR3 sequence is 16 residues long. J gave up 4 bases and V 3 bases, and 6 bases lay outside the gene matches. CDR3 region: CASSHLLGQGNEKLFF. DNA of the CDR3: TGCGCCAGCAGCCATCTACTGGGACAGGGTAATGAAAAACTGTTTTTT.

This clone was seen a handful of times. The chain carries TRBV5-4 and TRBJ2-1; 8 nucleotides line up with TRBD1. CDR3 size: 14 residues. J gave up 6 bases and V 4 bases, and 6 bases lay outside the gene matches. Germline CDR1 SGHNT, CDR2 YYREEE (reference sequence). The CDR3 nucleotides are TGTGCCAGCAGCCGACAGGGGTCGGTCAATGAGCAGTTCTTC. Amino acids: CASSRQGSVNEQFF.

This chain uses TRBV11-2 with TRBJ2-5; 11 bases fit TRBD2. The CDR3 runs to 15 residues. Unmatched junction bases numbered 6, after V lost 4 bases and J lost 5 bases. CDR1 is SGHAT, CDR2 FQNNGV, per germline. The CDR3 nucleotides are TGTGCCAGCAGCTCTCTGACTAGCGGGGTTGAGACCCAGTACTTC. It yields the protein CASSSLTSGVETQYF.

This CDR3 reads CASSLRTGNTEAFF. For the CDR3, the DNA is TGTGCCAGCAGCCTTAGGACAGGAAACACTGAAGCTTTCTTT. The V and J genes are TRBV14 and TRBJ1-1; TRBD1 aligns across 7 bases. Germline values: CDR1 SGHDN, CDR2 FVKESK. Trimming removed 4 bases from V and 2 bases from J; junction bases left unmatched: 4. The CDR3 runs 14 residues. Based on the CDR3 plus reference TRBV14 and TRBJ1-1, the full variable domain is EAGVTQFPSHSVIEKGQTVTLRCDPISGHDNLYWYRRVMGKEIKFLLHFVKESKQDESGMPNNRFLAERTGGTYSTLKVQPAELEDSGVYFCASSLRTGNTEAFFGQGTRLTVV.

The rearrangement uses TRBV4-2 and TRBJ2-5, with TRBD2 matching over 13 bases. The V gene's germline CDR1 is LGHNA and CDR2 YNFKEQ. V dropped 1 base and J dropped 7; count of bases not matched to a gene: 6. This CDR3 comprises 16 residues. CDR3 sequence reads: CASSQGTSGGAGTQYF. The CDR3 DNA is TGTGCCAGCAGCCAAGGAACTAGCGGGGGGGCCGGGACCCAGTACTTC.

This clone appeared a few times. CDR3 sequence: CATQGTFYYEQYF. The CDR3 nucleotides read TGTGCCACCCAAGGGACTTTTTACTACGAGCAGTACTTC. The chain links TRBV2 to TRBJ2-7; possibly TRBD2 for D (6 bases). Trimming removed 10 bases at V and 3 bases at J, with 16 bases between. The CDR3 consists of 13 residues. Germline V gene sequence: CDR1 SNHLY, CDR2 FYNNEI. The entire variable domain, with the rest obtained from reference TRBV2 and TRBJ2-7, is as follows: EPEVTQTPSHQVTQMGQEVILRCVPISNHLYFYWYRQILGQKVEFLVSFYNNEISEKSEIFDDQFSVERPDGSNFTLKIRSTKLEDSAMYFCATQGTFYYEQYFGPGTRLTVT.

The chain employs TRBV7-9 and TRBJ1-1; D is unclear. The CDR3 is 14 residues long. The germline CDR1 and CDR2 sequences are SEHNR and FQNEAQ (reference sequence). Deletions cut 1 base from V and 1 base from J, with 7 bases between. In DNA form, the CDR3 reads TGTGCCAGCAGCTTAGGCCAGTGGAACACTGAAGCTTTCTTT. Encoded protein: CASSLGQWNTEAFF.

The sample holds a few counts of this clone. The rearrangement links TRBV5-5 to TRBJ1-5; D might be TRBD1 (5 bases). CDR1 and CDR2 from the germline V gene are SGHKS and YYEKEE (reference sequence). V lost 4 bases and J 1 base, leaving 15 bases between the germline ends. CDR3 length: 16 amino acids. CDR3 in amino acids: CASSLSTGSSNQPQHF. CDR3 nucleotides: TGTGCCAGCAGCCTGAGTACAGGTTCGAGCAATCAGCCCCAGCATTTT.

The rearrangement joins TRBV6-6 to TRBJ1-1; 8 bases are shared with TRBD1. The CDR3 loop spans 14 amino acids. Germline V gives CDR1 MNHNY, CDR2 SVGAGI (reference sequence). J was trimmed by 3 bases and V by 4 bases; bases with no gene match: 4. Here the CDR3 reads CASSLQQGDTEAFF. DNA of the CDR3: TGTGCCAGCAGTTTGCAACAGGGGGACACTGAAGCTTTCTTT.

This chain links TRBV13 with TRBJ1-2; D remains ambiguous. Germline V lookup: CDR1 PRHDT, CDR2 FYEKMQ (reference sequence). V was trimmed by 7 bases and J by 7 bases, leaving 22 bases between them. CDR3 length: 15 amino acids. The DNA of the CDR3 is TGTGCCAGCACCCCCTTGGCGGGAAGGGTAGGTGGCTACACCTTC. It yields the protein CASTPLAGRVGGYTF.

The chain carries TRBV27 and TRBJ2-7, with 7 nucleotides matching TRBD1. V was clipped by 6 bases and J by 3 bases; unmatched bases: 11. This CDR3 is 15 amino acids long. Germline loops: CDR1 MNHEY, CDR2 SMNVEV (reference sequence). CDR3 sequence (DNA): TGTGCCAGCAGCTCTAGGGGGCACCTCAGCTACGAGCAGTACTTC. This encodes CASSSRGHLSYEQYF.

The V call is TRBV19, the J call TRBJ1-5; possibly TRBD1 for D (5 bases). Germline loops: CDR1 LNHDA, CDR2 SQIVND (reference sequence). CDR3 size: 15 residues. Trimming cost V 1 base and J 2 bases, with 9 bases left between them. The CDR3 region has the DNA TGTGCCAGTAGTATAGCTCTAGGGGGCAATCAGCCCCAGCATTTT. It specifies CASSIALGGNQPQHF.

V usage is TRBV19 and J usage is TRBJ2-7, with D tentatively TRBD2 (5 bases). This CDR3 has 14 residues. From germline, CDR1 is LNHDA and CDR2 SQIVND (reference sequence). V lost 0 bases and J lost 1, with 7 bases in between. The CDR3 is CASSIDSASYEQYF. DNA of the CDR3: TGTGCCAGTAGTATAGATAGCGCTTCCTACGAGCAGTACTTC.

The rearrangement joins TRBV11-3 to TRBJ1-1; 7 nucleotides align to TRBD1. CDR1 is SGHNT and CDR2 is YENEEA in the germline V gene. The CDR3 consists of 16 residues. J gave up 1 base and V 5 bases, and 10 bases lay outside the gene matches. CDR3 sequence reads: CASSPNRGWPNTEAFF. The DNA for the CDR3 is TGTGCCAGCAGCCCAAACAGGGGATGGCCGAACACTGAAGCTTTCTTT.

The chain combines TRBV18 with TRBJ2-7, with a possible D match to TRBD2 (5 bases). Trimming stripped 2 bases from V and 2 bases from J, with 16 bases between. There are 16 residues in the CDR3. Germline V gene sequence: CDR1 KGHSH, CDR2 LQKENI. The CDR3 protein is CASSPSEDGGTYEQYF. The CDR3 DNA follows: TGTGCCAGCTCACCATCCGAAGACGGAGGAACCTACGAGCAGTACTTC.

The chain uses TRBV4-1 and TRBJ1-2; 9 bases are a match to TRBD1. Germline CDR1 reads MGHRA; CDR2 reads YSYEKL. The V segment lost 3 bases and the J segment 4 bases; nucleotides outside the gene matches: 6. The CDR3 extends over 15 amino acids. Written as DNA, the CDR3 is TGCGCCAGCAGCCAGACACCGGGACAGGGCTATGGCTACACCTTC. Residues: CASSQTPGQGYGYTF.

The chain has TRBV9 and TRBJ2-1; 14 bases map to TRBD2. J lost 4 bases, V lost 3 bases, and 6 bases had no gene match. The CDR3 is 17 amino acids. CDR1 is SGDLS and CDR2 is YYNGEE in the germline V gene. The CDR3 nucleotides are TGTGCCAGCAGCGGGACTAGCGGGAGGCTCGGATACAATGAGCAGTTCTTC. Translation: CASSGTSGRLGYNEQFF.

The rearrangement uses TRBV28 and TRBJ2-1, with 7 bases lining up with TRBD2. The germline gives CDR1 MDHEN, CDR2 SYDVKM. The CDR3 is 17 residues long. V was pared by 3 bases and J by 0 bases, with 8 bases of the junction left unmatched. CDR3 coding DNA: TGTGCCAGCAGTTTCGGGGGAGGGGCGAGCTCCTACAATGAGCAGTTCTTC. This translates into CASSFGGGASSYNEQFF.

V is TRBV19 and J is TRBJ2-7, with D perhaps matching TRBD2 (5 bases). This CDR3 has 15 residues. With 5 bases removed from V and 0 bases from J, the gap between germline ends came to 14 bases. From germline, CDR1 is LNHDA and CDR2 SQIVND (reference sequence). The CDR3 loop reads CASSGEGLGSYEQYF. CDR3 DNA: TGTGCCAGTAGTGGAGAGGGTCTCGGCTCCTACGAGCAGTACTTC. Full variable domain (remainder filled in from reference TRBV19 and TRBJ2-7): DGGITQSPKYLFRKEGQNVTLSCEQNLNHDAMYWYRQDPGQGLRLIYYSQIVNDFQKGDIAEGYSVSREKKESFPLTVTSAQKNPTAFYLCASSGEGLGSYEQYFGPGTRLTVT.